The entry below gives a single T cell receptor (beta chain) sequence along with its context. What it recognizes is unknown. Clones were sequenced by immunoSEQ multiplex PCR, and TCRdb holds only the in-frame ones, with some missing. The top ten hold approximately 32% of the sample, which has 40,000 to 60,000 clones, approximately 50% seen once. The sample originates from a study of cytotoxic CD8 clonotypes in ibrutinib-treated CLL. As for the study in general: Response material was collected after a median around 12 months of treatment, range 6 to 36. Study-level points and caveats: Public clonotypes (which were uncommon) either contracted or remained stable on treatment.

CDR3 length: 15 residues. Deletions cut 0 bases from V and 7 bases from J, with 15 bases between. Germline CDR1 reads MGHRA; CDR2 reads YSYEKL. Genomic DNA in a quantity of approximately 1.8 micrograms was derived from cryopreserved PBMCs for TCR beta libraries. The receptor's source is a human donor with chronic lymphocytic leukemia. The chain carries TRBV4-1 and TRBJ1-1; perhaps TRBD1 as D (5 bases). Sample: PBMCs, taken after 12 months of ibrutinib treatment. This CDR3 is CASSQERGPSFEAFF. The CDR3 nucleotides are TGCGCCAGCAGCCAAGAACGGGGACCGAGTTTTGAAGCTTTCTTT.